Each of the 4 T cell receptor beta chains below was sequenced from the same sample in a study of cytomegalovirus exposure and HLA in healthy donors (TCRdb year 2017). Receptors were amplified or captured by the immunoSEQ multiplex PCR assay. The multiplex PCR relied on a mix of 60 forward primers for TCR Vbeta segments and 13 reverse primers for TCR Jbeta segments. In TCRdb, the immuneACCESS table is reduced to in-frame sequences with V and J assigned. These tables do not hold every clone; where another copy was compared, an unresolved V gene accounts for under half, and the others remain unexplained. This sample has about 200,000 clones in its table, and about 70% of those were observed once. The ten biggest clones cover about 1.7% of the sample. The sample comprised PBMCs. These receptors originate from a woman aged 25-40 years in good health and CMV-seronegative.

CDR3 bases: TGTGCCAGCAGCAGACGACTCACGCGGCAAGAGACCCAGTACTTC. It translates to CASSRRLTRQETQYF. V usage is TRBV9 and J usage is TRBJ2-5; D is unresolved. Germline loops: CDR1 SGDLS, CDR2 YYNGEE. Trimming pared 4 bases from V and 2 bases from J, leaving 15 bases between. This CDR3 comprises 15 residues.

The chain combines TRBV7-6 with TRBJ2-1; 7 bases align to TRBD1. The length of the CDR3 is 17 residues. V was pared by 2 bases and J by 4 bases, with 11 bases of the junction left unmatched. Germline V gene lookup returns CDR1 SGHVS and CDR2 FNYEAQ. The CDR3 here is CASSLSIQGPEYNEQFF. The CDR3 DNA reads TGTGCCAGCAGCTTAAGTATACAGGGGCCGGAATACAATGAGCAGTTCTTC.

The rearrangement uses TRBV6-5 and TRBJ1-1; a weak D match, TRBD1 (5 bases). The CDR3 is made up of 13 amino acids. Trimming removed 6 bases from V and 5 bases from J, with 13 bases in between. Germline V gives CDR1 MNHEY, CDR2 SVGAGI. CDR3: CASRAGVGTEAFF. Written as DNA, the CDR3 is TGTGCCAGCAGGGCGGGGGTAGGAACTGAAGCTTTCTTT.

The chain has TRBV4-2 and TRBJ2-3; TRBD2 matches at 14 bases. J gave up 4 bases and V 4 bases, and 7 bases lay outside the gene matches. This CDR3 contains 17 residues. Germline lookup yields CDR1 LGHNA and CDR2 YNFKEQ. The CDR3 reads CASSLGLAGDSADTQYF. The CDR3 nucleotides are TGTGCCAGCAGCCTGGGACTAGCGGGAGATTCGGCAGATACGCAGTATTTT.